Listed below are T cell receptor beta chains from one sample, sequenced in a study of siplizumab effects on memory and regulatory T cells. Sequencing was performed with immunoSEQ multiplex PCR; in TCRdb, only in-frame clones are kept and a portion is missing. The top ten clones hold about 9.4% of a sample with over 11,000 clones, around 49% of them seen once. Antigens for these TCRs are unknown. Sequencing input: CFSE-low (dividing) CD4+ T cells sorted from an allogeneic mixed lymphocyte reaction. Receptor source: a human donor in good health; the cells came from an allogeneic mixed lymphocyte reaction. Both conserved end residues are part of each CDR3. The D gene is left open where the match is weak. The listing skips clone size in some rows; elsewhere it reads once, few, many or a size class.

d_call	clone_size	j_call	v_call	cdr3_aa	cdr3_nt
NA	NA	TRBJ2-3	TRBV11-2	CASSLGLARADTQYF	TGTGCCAGCAGCCTAGGACTGGCCAGGGCAGATACGCAGTATTTT
NA	NA	TRBJ1-2	TRBV28	CASSFPALGSYGYTF	TGTGCCAGCAGTTTCCCTGCCCTGGGGAGCTATGGCTACACCTTC
TRBD1	few	TRBJ2-3	TRBV30	CAWNTRGQNTQYF	TGTGCCTGGAACACGAGGGGGCAAAATACGCAGTATTTT
TRBD1	NA	TRBJ1-4	TRBV5-1	CASSFGQVGEKLFF	TGCGCCAGCAGCTTCGGACAGGTCGGAGAAAAACTGTTTTTT
TRBD2	NA	TRBJ2-1	TRBV7-3	CASSPHSGRAFNEQFF	TGTGCCAGCAGCCCGCATAGCGGGAGGGCCTTCAATGAGCAGTTCTTC
NA	medium-sized	TRBJ2-1	TRBV30	CAWRVGRYNEQFF	TGTGCCTGGAGAGTGGGGAGGTACAATGAGCAGTTCTTC
TRBD1	few	TRBJ1-6	TRBV27	CASSLDRAPGSYNSPLHF	TGTGCCAGCAGTCTCGACAGGGCCCCGGGCTCCTATAATTCACCCCTCCACTTT
TRBD1	few	TRBJ1-2	TRBV29-1	CSVSTLGQGAGYTF	TGCAGCGTGTCTACCCTCGGACAGGGGGCTGGCTACACCTTC
TRBD2	few	TRBJ2-3	TRBV5-4	CASSLTSGSADTQYF	TGTGCCAGCAGCCTGACTAGCGGGAGTGCAGATACGCAGTATTTT
NA	NA	TRBJ2-5	TRBV7-2	CASSLDVETQYF	TGTGCCAGCAGCTTAGACGTAGAGACCCAGTACTTC
NA	few	TRBJ1-2	TRBV7-3	CASSPSDGYGYTF	TGTGCCAGCAGCCCCTCCGACGGATATGGCTACACCTTC
NA	NA	TRBJ2-7	TRBV27	CASSPSRGPYEQYF	TGTGCCAGCAGCCCATCCCGCGGGCCCTACGAGCAGTACTTC
NA	few	TRBJ1-3	TRBV15	CATSRESLSSGNTIYF	TGTGCCACCAGCAGAGAATCCCTGAGCTCTGGAAACACCATATATTTT